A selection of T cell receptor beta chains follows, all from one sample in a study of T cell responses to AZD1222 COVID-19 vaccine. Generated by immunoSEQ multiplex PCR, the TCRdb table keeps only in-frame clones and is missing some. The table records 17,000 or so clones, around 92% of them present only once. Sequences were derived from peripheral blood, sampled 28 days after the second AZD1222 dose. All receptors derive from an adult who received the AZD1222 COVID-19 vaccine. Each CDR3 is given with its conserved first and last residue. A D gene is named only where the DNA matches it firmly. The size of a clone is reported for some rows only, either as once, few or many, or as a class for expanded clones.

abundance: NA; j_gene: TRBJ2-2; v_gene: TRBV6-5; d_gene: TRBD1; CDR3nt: TGTGCCAGCAGCCGGACAGGGAACACCGGGGAGCTGTTTTTT; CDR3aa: CASSRTGNTGELFF
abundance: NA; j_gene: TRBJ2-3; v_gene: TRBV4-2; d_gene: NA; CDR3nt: TGTGCCAGCAGCCGCCGTTGGGGAGCGGAGGGAATAGATACGCAGTATTTT; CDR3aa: CASSRRWGAEGIDTQYF
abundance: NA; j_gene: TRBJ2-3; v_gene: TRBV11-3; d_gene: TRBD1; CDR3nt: TGTGCCAGCAGCTTGTCAGGGGGCGCGGGATTCGCAGATACGCAGTATTTT; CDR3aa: CASSLSGGAGFADTQYF
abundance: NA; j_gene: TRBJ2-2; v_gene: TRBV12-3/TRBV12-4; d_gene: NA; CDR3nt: TGTGCCAGCAGTTTCATCACCGGGGAGCTGTTTTTT; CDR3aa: CASSFITGELFF
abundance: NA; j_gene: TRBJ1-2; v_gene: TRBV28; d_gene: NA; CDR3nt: TGTGCCAGCTGGCAGGCGCTTGGCTACACCTTC; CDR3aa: CASWQALGYTF
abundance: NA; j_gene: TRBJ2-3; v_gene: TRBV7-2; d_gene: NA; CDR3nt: TGTGCCAGCAGCCCGCCCATGGCAGATACGCAGTATTTT; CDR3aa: CASSPPMADTQYF
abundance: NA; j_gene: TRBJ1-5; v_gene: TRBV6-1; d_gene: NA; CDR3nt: TGTGCCAGCAGTGAAAGGCCGGGATATAGCAATCAGCCCCAGCATTTT; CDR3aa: CASSERPGYSNQPQHF
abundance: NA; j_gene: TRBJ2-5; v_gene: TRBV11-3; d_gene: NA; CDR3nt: TGTGCCAGCAGCTTAAGCGTCGGGGGGCAAGGAGAGACCCAGTACTTC; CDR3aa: CASSLSVGGQGETQYF
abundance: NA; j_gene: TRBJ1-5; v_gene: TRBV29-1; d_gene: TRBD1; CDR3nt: TGCAGCGCCGGACAGGGAAGCAATCAGCCCCAGCATTTT; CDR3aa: CSAGQGSNQPQHF
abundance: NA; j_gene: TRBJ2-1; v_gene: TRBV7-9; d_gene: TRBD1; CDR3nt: TGTGCCAGCAGATCCCGGCCAGGGGGCCACTCCTACAATGAGCAGTTCTTC; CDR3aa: CASRSRPGGHSYNEQFF
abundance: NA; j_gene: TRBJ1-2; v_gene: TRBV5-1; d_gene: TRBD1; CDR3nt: TGCGCCAGCAGCTTGGTTGTCTTAGGACAGGGTGTTAACACCTTC; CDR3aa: CASSLVVLGQGVNTF
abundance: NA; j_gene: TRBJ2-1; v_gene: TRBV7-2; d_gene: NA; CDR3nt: TGTGCCAGCAGCTTAGAGGAGGGCAGGGGATATGAGCAGTTCTTC; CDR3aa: CASSLEEGRGYEQFF
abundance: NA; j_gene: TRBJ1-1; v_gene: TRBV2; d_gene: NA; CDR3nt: TGTGCCAGCAAGGGCCCACATGGCACTGAAGCTTTCTTT; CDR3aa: CASKGPHGTEAFF
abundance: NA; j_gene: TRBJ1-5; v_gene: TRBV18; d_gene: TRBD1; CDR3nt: TGTGCCAGCTCCAGGACAGGGCAAAATCAGCCCCAGCATTTT; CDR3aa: CASSRTGQNQPQHF
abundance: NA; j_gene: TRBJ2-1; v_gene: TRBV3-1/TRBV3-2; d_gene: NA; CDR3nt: TGTGCCAGCAGCCAAGTCGGGACTGAGCAGTTCTTC; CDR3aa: CASSQVGTEQFF
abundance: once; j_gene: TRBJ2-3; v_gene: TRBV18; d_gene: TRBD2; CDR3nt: TGTGCCAGCTCACCGGCTAGCGGGTCCAGAGATACGCAGTATTTT; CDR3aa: CASSPASGSRDTQYF
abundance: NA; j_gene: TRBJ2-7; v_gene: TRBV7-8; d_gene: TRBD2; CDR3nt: TGTGCCAGCAGCTTAGGGCGACTAGCGGCTATCTACGAGCAGTACTTC; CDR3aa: CASSLGRLAAIYEQYF
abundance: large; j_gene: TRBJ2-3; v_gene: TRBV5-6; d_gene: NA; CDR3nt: TGTGCCAGCAGCAGACTCGCAGATACGCAGTATTTT; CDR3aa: CASSRLADTQYF
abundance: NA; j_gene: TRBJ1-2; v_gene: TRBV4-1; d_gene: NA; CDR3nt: TGCGCCAGCAGCCAAGGGGGAGCCAGGAACTATGGCTACACCTTC; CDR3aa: CASSQGGARNYGYTF
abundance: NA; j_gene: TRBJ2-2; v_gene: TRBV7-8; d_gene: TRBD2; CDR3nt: TGTGCCAGCAGCTTAGGGACCTCTAGCGGGGGGGCCCGGGAGCTGTTTTTT; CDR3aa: CASSLGTSSGGARELFF
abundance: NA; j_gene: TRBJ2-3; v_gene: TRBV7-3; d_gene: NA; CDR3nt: TGTGCCAGCAGCTTAACGGGTCGACGAGATACGCAGTATTTT; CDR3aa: CASSLTGRRDTQYF
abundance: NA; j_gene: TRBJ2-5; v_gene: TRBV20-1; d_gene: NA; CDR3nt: TGCAGTGCTAGCCCCCAGACCCAGTACTTC; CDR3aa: CSASPQTQYF
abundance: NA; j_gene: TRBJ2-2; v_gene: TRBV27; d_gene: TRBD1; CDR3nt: TGTGCCAGCGGTCACAGGGGCACCGGGGAGCTGTTTTTT; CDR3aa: CASGHRGTGELFF
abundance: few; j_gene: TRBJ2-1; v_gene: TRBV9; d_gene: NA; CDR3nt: TGTGCCAGCAGCGCGAGACAGAAATACAATGAGCAGTTCTTC; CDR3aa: CASSARQKYNEQFF
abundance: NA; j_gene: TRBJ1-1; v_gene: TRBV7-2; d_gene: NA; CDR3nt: TGTGCCAGCAGCCCATTGCGGGGGTCTGGGGCTTTCTTT; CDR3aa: CASSPLRGSGAFF
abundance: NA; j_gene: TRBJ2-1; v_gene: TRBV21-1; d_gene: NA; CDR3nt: TGTGCCGGATACCGGGACTACTACAATGAGCAGTTCTTC; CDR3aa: CAGYRDYYNEQFF
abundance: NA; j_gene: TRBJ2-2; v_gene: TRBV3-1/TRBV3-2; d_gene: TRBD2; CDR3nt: TGTGCCAGCAGCCGGGCGCGGGAGGGCACCGGGGAGCTGTTTTTT; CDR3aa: CASSRAREGTGELFF
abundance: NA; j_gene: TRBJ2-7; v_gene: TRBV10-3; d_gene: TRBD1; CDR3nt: TGTGCCATCAGCGACAGGGGTGCAGCCTACGAGCAGTACTTC; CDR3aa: CAISDRGAAYEQYF
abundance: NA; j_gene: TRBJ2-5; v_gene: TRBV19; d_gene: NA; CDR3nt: TGTGCCAGTAGTATAGACCCTTTCAGGGGAGGTGCAGAGACCCAGTACTTC; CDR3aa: CASSIDPFRGGAETQYF
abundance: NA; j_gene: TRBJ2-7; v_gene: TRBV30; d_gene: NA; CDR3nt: TGTGCCTGGAGGCGGGGCGAACCGAGCTCCTACGAGCAGTACTTC; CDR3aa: CAWRRGEPSSYEQYF
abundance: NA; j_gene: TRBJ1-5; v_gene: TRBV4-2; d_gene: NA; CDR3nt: TGTGCCAGCAGCCCCGGGCCGGATTGGCCCCAGCATTTT; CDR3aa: CASSPGPDWPQHF
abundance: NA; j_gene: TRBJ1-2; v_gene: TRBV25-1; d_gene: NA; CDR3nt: TGTGCCAGCAGCCCCAGCGGCTATGGCTACACCTTC; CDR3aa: CASSPSGYGYTF
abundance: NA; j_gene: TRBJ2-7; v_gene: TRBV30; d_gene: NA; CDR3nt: TGTGCCTGGACTGGGGACTCCAAAAACTACGAGCAGTACTTC; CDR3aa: CAWTGDSKNYEQYF
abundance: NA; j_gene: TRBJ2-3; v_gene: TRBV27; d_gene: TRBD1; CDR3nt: TGTGCCAGCAGGATTCAGGGGGCAGATACGCAGTATTTT; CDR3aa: CASRIQGADTQYF
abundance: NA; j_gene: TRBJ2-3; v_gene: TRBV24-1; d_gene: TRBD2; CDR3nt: TGTGCCACCAGTGATTTGCGGCTAGCGGGAGAGAGGACAGATACGCAGTATTTT; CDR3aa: CATSDLRLAGERTDTQYF